The sequence of this TCR beta chain was determined in a study of beta chain features in type 1 diabetes. Sequencing targeted expressed TCRB transcripts, as all isolated RNA had been reverse transcribed. Repertoires were generated with immunoSEQ multiplex PCR, while TCRdb's copy carries only in-frame clones and drops some. The sample yields under 350,000 clones, 8% seen once. Trimming took 3 bases from V and 8 from J; bases not matched to a gene: 1. Per the germline V gene, CDR1 is SGHNT and CDR2 is YYREEE (reference sequence). The CDR3 loop spans 12 amino acids. This TCR derives from a woman between 18 and 29 years old in good health. The sample taken for sequencing was central memory CD4+ T cells from blood. The chain recombines TRBV5-4 with TRBJ2-1; TRBD2 matches 8 bases. The CDR3 DNA reads TGTGCCAGCAGCTCCGGGGGGGATGAGCAGTTCTTC. Residues: CASSSGGDEQFF.